This paragraph covers one T cell receptor (beta chain) sequence. Its antigen remains unidentified. Its ends do not fully match the called genes, so a read error is possible. The germline V gene encodes CDR1 SNHLY and CDR2 FYNNEI. The CDR3 runs 13 residues. Donors were nominally healthy when sampled, though unrecorded immune exposures were likely. This sample is part of a study of cytomegalovirus exposure and HLA in healthy donors. Study conclusions and caveats: Certain indistinguishable V segments, among them TRBV6-2 and TRBV6-3, were excluded. The classifier reportedly diagnosed cytomegalovirus status with high sensitivity and specificity.

The PCR employed 60 Vbeta primers together with 13 Jbeta primers. The assay was immunoSEQ multiplex PCR, and TCRdb's table has in-frame clones only and misses some. The table records some 200,000 clones, around 85% of them present only once. Sequencing was performed on PBMCs. The TCR comes from a girl aged 2 to 10 in good health and CMV-seronegative. The chain couples TRBV2 to TRBJ2-1; D uncertain. For the CDR3, the DNA is TGTGCCAGCAGTGTTTTCTCCCACAATGAGCAGTTCTTC. Its protein product is CASSVFSHNEQFF.